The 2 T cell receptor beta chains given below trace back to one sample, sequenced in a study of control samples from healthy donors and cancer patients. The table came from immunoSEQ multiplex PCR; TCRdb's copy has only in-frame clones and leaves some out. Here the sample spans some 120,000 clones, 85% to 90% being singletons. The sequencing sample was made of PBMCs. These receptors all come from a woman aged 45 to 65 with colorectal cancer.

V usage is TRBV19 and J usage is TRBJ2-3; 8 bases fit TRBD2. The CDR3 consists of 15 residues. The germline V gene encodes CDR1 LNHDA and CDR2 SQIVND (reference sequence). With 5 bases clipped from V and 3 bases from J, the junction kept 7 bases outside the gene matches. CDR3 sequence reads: CASSPRGGKTDTQYF. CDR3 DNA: TGTGCCAGTAGTCCCCGCGGGGGGAAAACAGATACGCAGTATTTT. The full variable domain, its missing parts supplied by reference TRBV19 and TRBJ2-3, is DGGITQSPKYLFRKEGQNVTLSCEQNLNHDAMYWYRQDPGQGLRLIYYSQIVNDFQKGDIAEGYSVSREKKESFPLTVTSAQKNPTAFYLCASSPRGGKTDTQYFGPGTRLTVL.

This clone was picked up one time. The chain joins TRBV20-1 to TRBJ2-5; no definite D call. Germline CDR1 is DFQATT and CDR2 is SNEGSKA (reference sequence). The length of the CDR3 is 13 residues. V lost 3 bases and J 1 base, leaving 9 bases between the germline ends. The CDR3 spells CSASGQSQETQYF. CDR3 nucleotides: TGCAGTGCTAGTGGGCAGTCCCAAGAGACCCAGTACTTC.